What follows describes a single T cell receptor (beta chain). This clone was detected a few times. Its binding antigen is unknown. Base qualities are not recorded, but no much larger clone differs from it by a single base. This sample was taken from a study of cytomegalovirus exposure and HLA in healthy donors (dated by TCRdb to about 2017). Turning to the overall study: An earlier analysis of several hundred of the donors reported 276 Gb of sequence data and 117 million unique TCR beta sequences obtained from approximately 180 million T cells. The study profiled the T cell repertoires of hundreds of subjects by immunosequencing and related them to cytomegalovirus serostatus. A later genetic analysis took genome-wide SNP genotypes for about 65% of the roughly 670 donors and used that subset as a discovery cohort. Among roughly 400 genotyped donors of the cohort, an average of approximately 250,000 unique TCR beta nucleotide sequences were sequenced per donor, approximately 20% of them non-productive. Rather than using new phenotypic data, the later analysis identified candidate immune exposures from TCR beta sequences and from how often those sequences occurred across donors. All discovery cohort repertoires had been generated using a single sequencing platform. Along with the approximately 650-subject first cohort, a separate validation cohort of over a hundred different subjects was used. Both class I and class II loci were covered by HLA typing, at four-digit resolution. About 280 gigabases of sequencing data and 75 million to 85 million unique TCR sequences made up an early release that covered several hundred HLA-typed donors. In an earlier analysis of 500 to 650 of the donors, high-throughput TCR beta sequencing was used to judge whether each TCR beta V gene segment behaved as functional or pseudogenic. The genetic ancestry cluster associated with self-reported Caucasian donors included about four fifths of the 300 to 400 genotyped donors. The study combined high-throughput TCR immunosequencing, statistical association of individual TCRs with disease status, and machine learning to predict cytomegalovirus infection status. Donor age, sex, ethnicity and CMV serostatus were compiled together with the repertoire data. The number of typed donors differed by locus: about 620-640 for A, B, C, DRB1 and DQB1; 500 to 550 for DQA1; 606 for DPA1; and around 450 for DPB1. About 5 DR-DQ haplotypes were handled as single units for association and clustering, since linkage in the cohort was strong. The study was designed to test whether signatures of past pathogen exposure could be identified by cataloging public T cell receptors. A later analysis re-examined previously published TCR beta repertoires from over 500 donors and added high-resolution HLA genotyping to investigate patterns of TCR occurrence. Broad study findings and their caveats: A few of the identified cytomegalovirus-associated TCR beta chains were confirmed in vitro to be specific for cytomegalovirus antigens. Across donors, most TCR sequences were observed very rarely, whereas some public TCRs were present in many individuals. Only TCR beta chains were sequenced in this cohort, and the absence of alpha or paired-chain data limited detectable features. When HLA alleles, especially DR and DQ, strongly co-occurred, attributing TCR associations to individual alleles was difficult. An earlier analysis of approximately 500 of the donors showed that most TCR beta V segments appeared in productive rearrangements either about 87% or about 30% of the time, which broadly matched IMGT annotations. According to a later analysis, most CMV-associated TCR beta chains appeared to be HLA-restricted, and the HLA associations seemed to be driven largely by CMV exposure. Specific HLA alleles were associated with about 17,000 TCR beta sequences at a false discovery rate of 0.05 in a later analysis. Cytomegalovirus status was reported to be diagnosed by the classifier with high specificity and sensitivity in both the original and validation cohorts. For the cohort, immune exposure information was limited to CMV serostatus. According to the authors, the approach could potentially be generalized to other disease states and immunological phenotypes. V-gene and J-gene trimming of TCR beta chains was associated with a missense DCLRE1C variant in a later genetic analysis, and the association was replicated in an independent cohort. According to a later genetic analysis, donors in an Asian-associated ancestry cluster had fewer N-insertions in productive TCRs than the roughly 700-donor mean. Presence/absence analyses assumed roughly uniform sequencing depth across donors, an assumption that may not hold. In a later analysis, HLA-associated TCR beta chains showed more clonal expansion and lower generation probabilities than non-associated chains that were equally common. Correlated functional status among segregating V segments might be attributable to linkage disequilibrium, but an unknown experimental factor could not be ruled out. In the study, approximately 160 TCR beta chains were listed as associated with cytomegalovirus. The earlier analysis of fewer than 750 of the donors excluded 15 to 20 rarely observed V segments, including chromosome 9 orphons, because counts were too low. Because the 87-base-pair reads could not distinguish some IMGT-functional V segments, including TRBV6-2 and TRBV6-3, those segments were excluded. In a later analysis, several top co-occurrence clusters were reported to appear linked to parvovirus B19, influenza, CMV and Epstein-Barr virus. A further reported finding was that TCR beta sequences accurately predicted the HLA-A and HLA-B alleles for most subjects in the first cohort. Because HLA typing was unavailable for some donors at each locus, only the typed subset was used in association tests. In a later analysis, TCR association rates were found to vary across HLA loci, with the most associated TCRs seen for DRB1 alleles and the fewest for HLA-C alleles. A cluster of highly shared sequence variants was judged likely to represent a technical artifact of the sequencing pipeline.

The cohort was made up of hundreds of healthy bone marrow donors. At the time of sampling, every cohort member was nominally healthy, though immune exposures that went unrecorded were likely present. The donor was CMV seronegative and belonged to the group of around 350 seronegative cohort members. A peripheral blood sample was collected from each donor, and TCR beta sequencing was performed on peripheral blood mononuclear cells. The Qiagen DNeasy Blood Extraction Kit was used to extract genomic DNA from the blood cell samples. Receptor libraries were prepared by the immunoSEQ multiplex PCR assay. For the multiplex PCR, a mixture combining 60 forward primers for TCR Vbeta segments and 13 reverse primers for TCR Jbeta segments was used. The CDR3 region of rearranged TCR beta genes was amplified from genomic DNA by a multiplex PCR assay. The amplified TCR beta libraries were sequenced on the Illumina HiSeq System as 87-base-pair reads. The authors' pipeline ran thus. A later analysis counted some 74 million unique TCR beta chains across the 690 or so repertoires, and approximately 11 million of these chains were shared by at least two donors. Raw reads were error-corrected and collapsed into unique sequences by a nearest-neighbor algorithm in which closely related sequences were merged to remove PCR and sequencing errors. V, D and J gene segments were assigned by aligning CDR3 sequences to IMGT reference sequences. For a sequence to be retained, at least a six-nucleotide match to both a V gene segment and a J gene segment was required. A rearrangement counted as productive if the CDR3 had no stop codons and remained in frame with V and J, and every other rearrangement counted as non-productive. Following IMGT convention, CDR3 was defined as the stretch from the second conserved V-encoded cysteine to the conserved J-encoded phenylalanine. The earlier analysis of fewer than 750 of the donors excluded sequences that lacked an unambiguous match to a single V gene segment. An earlier analysis of a few hundred of the donors called V segments functional above 56.7% productive rearrangements and segregating when the between-donor standard deviation exceeded 5%. A statistical classification framework was built for diagnosing cytomegalovirus status from the catalog of TCR beta chain sequences. A later analysis assigned V and J genes by comparing TCR nucleotide sequences with IMGT/GENE-DB human TR gene sequences. In a later analysis, CDR3 sequences and most-parsimonious VDJ recombination scenarios were assigned using the TCRdist pipeline. In a later analysis, each TCR beta chain was defined by its CDR3 amino acid sequence together with its V-gene family, and reads without a unique V-gene family were excluded. A later analysis removed several hundred highly shared, low-generation-probability nucleotide sequences to deal with suspected cross-contamination and a sequencing artifact. In a later analysis, a clonal expansion index was calculated for each public chain from normalized within-repertoire ranks of inferred template counts. Generation probabilities in a later analysis came from a VDJ recombination model fitted to out-of-frame rearrangements, and those results were checked against IGoR. In a later analysis, hypergeometric tests were used to score TCR-TCR, TCR-HLA and TCR-CMV co-occurrence, with a repertoire-size bias correction applied to TCR pairs. A later analysis estimated false discovery rates by permuting HLA or CMV assignments 20 times. In a later analysis, co-occurring TCRs were grouped using DBSCAN, with TCRdist sequence similarity added in when clustering inside HLA-allele-positive subsets. Co-occurrence clustering excluded repertoires with fewer than 30,000 or more than 120,000 public chains, plus five with anomalous nucleotide sharing. The clones in this table, taken by TCRdb from immuneACCESS, are in-frame only. Not every clone is retained; where verified, under half of the shortfall comes from an unresolved V gene, and the cause of the rest is unknown. V, J and clone size are those of that table, while D and trimming were read from the DNA. The sample table lists some 160,000 clones, nearly 80% of them with a count of one. The top ten clones comprise approximately 3.1% of the sample.

V ends up 1 base short and J 2 bases short, with an unmatched junction base count of 5. CDR1 SGHRS and CDR2 YFSETQ are derived from the germline V gene. Including cysteine and phenylalanine, the CDR3 has 15 amino acids. Only the CDR3 part of the read is kept: 45 bases, read in frame from the first base. The sequence was collected from a middle-aged woman in good health and CMV-seronegative. The sequence is built from TRBV5-1 and TRBJ2-7, with 8 bases in between that match TRBD1. Sequenced material: PBMCs. The nucleotide sequence reads TGCGCCAGCAGCTTGACGGGACAGGAGGCCTACGAGCAGTACTTC. Its translation reads: CASSLTGQEAYEQYF.